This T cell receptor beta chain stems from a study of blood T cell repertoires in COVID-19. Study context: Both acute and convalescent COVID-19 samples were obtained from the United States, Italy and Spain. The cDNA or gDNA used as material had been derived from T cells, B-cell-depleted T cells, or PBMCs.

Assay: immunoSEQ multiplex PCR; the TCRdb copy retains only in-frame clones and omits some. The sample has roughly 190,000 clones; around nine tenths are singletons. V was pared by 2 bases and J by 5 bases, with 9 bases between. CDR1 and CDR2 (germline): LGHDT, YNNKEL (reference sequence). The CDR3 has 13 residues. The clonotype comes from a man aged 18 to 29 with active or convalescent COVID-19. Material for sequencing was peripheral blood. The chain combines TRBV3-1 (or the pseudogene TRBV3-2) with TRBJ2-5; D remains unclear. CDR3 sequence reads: CASSQPPAETQYF. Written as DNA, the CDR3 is TGTGCCAGCAGCCAACCACCTGCGGAGACCCAGTACTTC.